The TCR beta chain described here comes from a study of blood T cell repertoires in COVID-19. Across the study: Acute and convalescent COVID-19 samples came from the United States, Italy and Spain.

TCRdb keeps only in-frame clones here, not all; method: immunoSEQ multiplex PCR. In the table there are roughly 250,000 clones, approximately 80% of which are singletons. The sample holds a few counts of this clone. CDR3 length equals 11 residues. Germline loops: CDR1 DFQATT, CDR2 SNEGSKA (reference sequence). Sequenced: peripheral blood. This receptor was obtained from a human donor in a cohort sampled during active COVID-19. The gene calls are TRBV20-1 and TRBJ2-1, with D unclear. The CDR3 spells CSLWAVGEQFF. CDR3 bases: TGCAGCCTTTGGGCCGTGGGTGAGCAGTTCTTC.